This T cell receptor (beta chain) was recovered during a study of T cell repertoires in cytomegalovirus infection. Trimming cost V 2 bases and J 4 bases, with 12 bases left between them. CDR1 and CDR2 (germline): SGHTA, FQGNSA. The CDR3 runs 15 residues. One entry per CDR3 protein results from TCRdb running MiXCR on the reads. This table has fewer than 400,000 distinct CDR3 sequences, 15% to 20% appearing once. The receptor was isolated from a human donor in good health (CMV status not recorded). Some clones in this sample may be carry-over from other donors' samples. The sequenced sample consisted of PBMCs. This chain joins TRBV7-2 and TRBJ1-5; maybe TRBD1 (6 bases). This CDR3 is CASSLSWGANQPQHF. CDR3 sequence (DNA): TGTGCCAGCAGCTTATCGTGGGGGGCTAATCAGCCCCAGCATTTT.